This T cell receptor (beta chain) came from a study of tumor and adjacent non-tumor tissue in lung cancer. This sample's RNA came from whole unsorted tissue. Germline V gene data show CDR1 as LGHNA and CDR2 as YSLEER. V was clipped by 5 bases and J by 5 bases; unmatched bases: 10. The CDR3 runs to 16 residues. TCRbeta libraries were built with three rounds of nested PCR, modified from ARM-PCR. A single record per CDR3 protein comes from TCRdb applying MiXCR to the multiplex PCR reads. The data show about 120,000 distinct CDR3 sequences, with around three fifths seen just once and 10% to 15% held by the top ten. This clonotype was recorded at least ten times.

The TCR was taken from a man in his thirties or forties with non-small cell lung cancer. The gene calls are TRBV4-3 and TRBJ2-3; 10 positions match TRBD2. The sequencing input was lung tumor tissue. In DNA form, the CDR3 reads TGCGCCAGCAGCTCCCCGGAGCGGGGGGGCCAAGATACGCAGTATTTT. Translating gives CASSSPERGGQDTQYF.